This TCR beta chain was identified during a study of regulatory T cells in long-lasting Graves disease (dated by TCRdb to the early 2020s). Broadly, across the study: In the newly diagnosed Graves' disease group, patients had been taking antithyroid drugs for less than 3 months. A total of roughly 35 samples underwent TCR sequencing, from about 13 patients with persistent Graves' disease and around 20 patients with newly diagnosed Graves' disease. The study was registered as a clinical trial and conducted in China. Persistent Graves' disease patients were compared with newly diagnosed Graves' disease patients by peripheral blood TCR sequencing and RNA sequencing.

Points the paper makes about the study in general: The authors noted that the small sample size was a limitation that may lower accuracy. Only the TCR beta chain was sequenced and analyzed. Patients with persistent disease shared more public clonotypes (approximately 2,500) than newly diagnosed patients did (about 1,000). Preferential use of TRBV28, TRBJ1-2 and TRBJ2-5 was observed in persistent disease, whereas TRBV20-1 and TRBJ2-1 were favored in newly diagnosed disease. Lower TCR Shannon entropy and fewer highly expanded clones were observed in persistent Graves' disease patients than in newly diagnosed patients, which suggested clonal expansion. Only peripheral blood was studied, because thyroid tissue, the primary lesion, was inaccessible.

Cut back by 2 bases and 5 bases, the V and J ends lie 13 bases apart. From its cysteine to its phenylalanine, the CDR3 spans 15 amino acids. CDR3 DNA is the only sequence kept; it has 45 bases, read in frame from the first base. As encoded in the germline V gene, CDR1 is SGHRS while CDR2 is YFSETQ. Library preparation was by multiplex PCR. The run used an Illumina HiSeq 4000. To build TCR beta libraries, CDR3 regions were amplified by Arm-PCR using iRepertoire HTBI primers. Before sequencing, the PCR products underwent gel purification. As for the original processing: Gene usage analysis of CDR3 amino acid clonotypes relied on the roughly 67 TRBV and 13 to 15 TRBJ segments identified across samples. COPE and FqMerger were used to merge filtered high-quality paired reads into contigs. Contigs were aligned with BLAST to IMGT TRBV, TRBD and TRBJ reference genes, and CDR3 was defined per IMGT. Any clonotype with a frequency above 0.1% was counted as a highly expanded clone. Shannon entropy was used to measure repertoire diversity, and the Gini coefficient was used to measure V-J evenness. Clonotypes shared by more than one individual were considered public. The raw public data were reprocessed by TCRdb itself: fastp quality trimming at Q25, MiXCR clonotype calling, in-frame beta chains only. Each entry is one CDR3 protein sequence, shown with its most common DNA and genes. It is TCRdb's table, rather than the study itself, that gives the V and J calls and clone size. The sample table records 450,000 to 650,000 distinct CDR3 sequences; about 16% of these occur just once. Together, the top ten hold around 25% of the sample.

The time point label, read with the paper, signifies: newly diagnosed GD, antithyroid drugs for less than 3 months. RNA was extracted from PBMCs in TRIzol for both TCR sequencing and RNA sequencing. Graves' disease was diagnosed according to American Thyroid Association guidelines. Recruitment of patients was carried out at an endocrinology department in Xi'an, China. Each patient gave 8.5 to 9.5 milliliters of peripheral blood, collected in an EDTA anticoagulant tube. PBMCs were isolated by Ficoll Paque Plus density gradient separation without further T cell sorting. An Agilent 2100 Bioanalyzer and agarose gel were used to assess RNA quality, and a NanoDrop 2000 was used to measure RNA concentration. Turning to this clonotype: Its antigen remains undetermined. Base qualities are not provided; no much larger clone lies one nucleotide away.

These sequences were also reported in another study, on T cells in Graves' hyperthyroidism and ophthalmopathy. The second study, in turn, reports: A patient counted as having stable Graves' hyperthyroidism if no progression to ophthalmopathy occurred over 18 months of follow-up. The hyperthyroidism patients were between 18 and 65 years old and newly diagnosed, with a disease duration of less than 2 months. Patients with uncontrolled infections, other autoimmune diseases, pregnancy or lactation were excluded. Clinical symptoms, serum thyroxine and TRAb, thyroid ultrasound, and orbital computed tomography formed the basis for the diagnoses. The first round of RT-PCR for the TCR CDR3 was performed with the HTBI primer set and the Qiagen OneStep RT-PCR kit. Blood samples also contained most of the expanded thyroid clonotypes (frequency above 0.001), which suggests that blood repertoires may reflect thyroid immune responses. Ophthalmopathy was separated from stable hyperthyroidism by a 13 V-J signature model, with 85% to 90% sensitivity and roughly 84% specificity obtained in cross-validation and 80%/75% obtained in testing. In validation, progression to ophthalmopathy was predicted by the model with roughly 71% sensitivity and around 76% specificity, a median of roughly 6.4 months before onset. To identify distinguishing TCR V-J signatures, a discovery cohort of around 100 patients was used, comprising fewer than 45 with Graves' ophthalmopathy and some 60 with stable Graves' hyperthyroidism. Prospective prediction of ophthalmopathy was tested in an independent validation cohort of 18 to 20 hyperthyroidism patients and around 16 patients who later progressed to ophthalmopathy. The 75 to 100 discovery patients were randomly split 7:3 into training and test sets. Thyroid tissue and blood T-cell repertoires from more than five Graves' hyperthyroidism patients were also compared in the study. Following sampling, methimazole starting at 30 mg daily was given to hyperthyroidism patients, and high-dose intravenous methylprednisolone was given to ophthalmopathy patients. Libraries were constructed in a second round of multiplex PCR, after which size selection and purification were performed. The libraries were sequenced on an Illumina HiSeq2000 using paired-end 100 bp reads. SOAPnuke was used to process the raw data, throwing out any read that contained adapters or uncalled bases, had a mean Phred below 15, or lacked an exact constant-primer or identifier match. COPE v1.2.5 was used to merge high-quality paired reads, and clonotypes were defined as unique nucleotide sequences. Clonotypes were aligned to IMGT TRBV, TRBD and TRBJ reference segments using MiTCR v1.1. The analysis was restricted to V-J combinations with a frequency above 0.0001, which together covered about 99% of the repertoires. A TCS score was defined as the ratio of F50 (clonal expansion) to E x V (chaos), with BLOSUM62-based TCRdist applied between CDR3 peptides within each V-J. Welch's t-statistics and random forest reduced several hundred V-J features to 13, which were used in a naive Bayes classifier (R e1071). No statistical method was used to fix the sample size in advance, and group allocation was not hidden from the investigators. The paper reports TCR Vbeta CDR3 sequencing of roughly 140 peripheral blood samples: approximately 43 ophthalmopathy, fewer than 80 hyperthyroidism and roughly 17 progressor patients.

Sequenced material: peripheral blood mononuclear cells (PBMCs), taken at new diagnosis, from a patient treated with antithyroid drugs. The source is a woman aged 40-60 years with Graves disease. Donor details come from another sample of the same person, matched by shared clones. The chain joins TRBV5-1 to TRBJ2-2, with the D gene not confidently named. The DNA sequence is given as TGCGCCAGCAGCTTTAACGGCCAAGGGACCGGGGAGCTGTTTTTT. This yields the protein CASSFNGQGTGELFF.